A single sample gave rise to the 25 T cell receptor beta chains below, sequenced in a study of OX40 agonist ivuxolimab in advanced cancers. Using immunoSEQ multiplex PCR, the repertoire was profiled, and TCRdb retains in-frame clones only, with some absent. Among around 72,000 clones listed, approximately 84% were seen once. The source was CD4+ or CD8+ T cells sorted from blood, collected in a trial of the OX40 agonist ivuxolimab. The receptors shown here come from an adult with an advanced solid tumor such as melanoma, head and neck, liver or kidney cancer.

The V call is TRBV18, the J call TRBJ2-7, with D perhaps matching TRBD2 (6 bases). V lost 0 bases and J lost 0, with 9 bases in between. CDR1 is KGHSH, CDR2 LQKENI, per germline. The CDR3 covers 15 residues. CDR3 protein: CASSPPEGTSYEQYF. The DNA for the CDR3 is TGTGCCAGCTCACCACCGGAGGGGACCTCCTACGAGCAGTACTTC.

V is TRBV4-2 and J is TRBJ2-3; no clear D. Germline V gives CDR1 LGHNA, CDR2 YNFKEQ. Trimming took 1 base from V and 4 from J, leaving 9 bases between them. This CDR3 contains 14 residues. The CDR3: CASSQALGSDTQYF. CDR3 DNA sequence: TGTGCCAGCAGCCAAGCCTTGGGATCAGATACGCAGTATTTT.

The rearrangement joins TRBV7-9 to TRBJ1-4, with 7 bases lining up with TRBD1. From germline, CDR1 is SEHNR and CDR2 FQNEAQ (reference sequence). The CDR3 is made up of 14 amino acids. V gave up 5 bases and J gave up 7 bases; unmatched junction bases: 7. The CDR3, as DNA: TGTGCCAGCAGCGAGACAGGGATCGGTGAAAAACTGTTTTTT. It is translated as CASSETGIGEKLFF. The whole variable domain, filled in from reference TRBV7-9 and TRBJ1-4, reads DTGVSQNPRHKITKRGQNVTFRCDPISEHNRLYWYRQTLGQGPEFLTYFQNEAQLEKSRLLSDRFSAERPKGSFSTLEIQRTEQGDSAMYLCASSETGIGEKLFFGSGTQLSVL.

CDR3 protein: CASSVGGTNSYEQYF. As DNA, the CDR3 is TGTGCCAGCAGCGTAGGGGGGACCAACTCCTACGAGCAGTACTTC. This chain connects TRBV9 to TRBJ2-7; D assignment may be TRBD1 or TRBD2 (5 bases each). The CDR3 covers 15 residues. With 0 bases removed from V and 0 bases from J, the gap between germline ends came to 10 bases. Germline V gives CDR1 SGDLS, CDR2 YYNGEE.

The chain employs TRBV5-1 and TRBJ1-2; D is undetermined. V lost 7 bases, J lost 0 bases, and 16 bases lay in between. The CDR3 sequence is 15 residues long. CDR1 and CDR2 from the germline V gene are SGHRS and YFSETQ. CDR3 in DNA: TGCGCCAGCCGCAATTTTGAATCCCCTAACTATGGCTACACCTTC. This gives the protein CASRNFESPNYGYTF.

V gene TRBV7-2 combines with J gene TRBJ1-2, with TRBD1 identical over 7 bases. V shed 1 base and J 7 bases; nucleotides not matched to a gene: 9. Germline loops: CDR1 SGHTA, CDR2 FQGNSA. The CDR3 has 15 residues. CDR3 region: CASSLVGQGVGGYTF. The CDR3 nucleotides read TGTGCCAGCAGCTTAGTAGGGCAGGGGGTAGGTGGCTACACCTTC.

The V call is TRBV13, the J call TRBJ2-3; D is unresolved. The CDR3 extends over 13 amino acids. Germline-derived CDR1 and CDR2 are PRHDT and FYEKMQ (reference sequence). The V and J ends lost 0 bases and 2 bases respectively, with 3 bases between them. The CDR3 bases are TGTGCCAGCAGCTTAGGTTCCACAGATACGCAGTATTTT. This sequence encodes CASSLGSTDTQYF.

The chain carries TRBV27 and TRBJ2-1, with D uncertain. The germline V gene has CDR1 MNHEY and CDR2 SMNVEV (reference sequence). The CDR3 totals 13 residues. Trimming left V 5 bases short and J 9 bases short, with 14 bases between. Here the CDR3 DNA reads TGTGCCAGCAGTGCAGGTGGGTCAGGTGAGCAGTTCTTC. Translation: CASSAGGSGEQFF.

The gene calls are TRBV5-1 and TRBJ2-1; TRBD2 agrees at 9 bases. The length of the CDR3 is 15 residues. J lost 10 bases, V lost 3 bases, and 11 bases had no gene match. From germline, CDR1 is SGHRS and CDR2 YFSETQ. CDR3 bases: TGCGCCAGCAGCTCCTTGATAGCGGGAGCCGAGGAGCAGTTCTTC. Its translation: CASSSLIAGAEEQFF.

The CDR3, as DNA: TGTGCCAGTAGTATTAAGGGGCCTGACAAATCTGGCTACACCTTC. Encoded protein: CASSIKGPDKSGYTF. The chain carries TRBV19 and TRBJ1-2; D possibly corresponds to TRBD1 (5 bases). V lost 3 bases and J lost 7, with 18 bases in between. This CDR3 region has 15 residues. CDR1 and CDR2 (germline): LNHDA, SQIVND (reference sequence). Complete variable domain (other parts from reference TRBV19 and TRBJ1-2): DGGITQSPKYLFRKEGQNVTLSCEQNLNHDAMYWYRQDPGQGLRLIYYSQIVNDFQKGDIAEGYSVSREKKESFPLTVTSAQKNPTAFYLCASSIKGPDKSGYTFGSGTRLTVV.

This clone came up a few times. The rearrangement joins TRBV6-5 to TRBJ1-2; D not resolved. CDR1 is MNHEY, CDR2 SVGAGI, per germline. CDR3 length: 15 residues. Trimming removed 2 bases from V and 0 bases from J, with 10 bases in between. This CDR3 reads CASSYLGRANYGYTF. The CDR3, as DNA: TGTGCCAGCAGTTACCTGGGTAGAGCTAACTATGGCTACACCTTC.

The chain couples TRBV19 to TRBJ2-7; D ambiguous. The CDR3 totals 14 residues. CDR1 and CDR2 from the germline V gene are LNHDA and SQIVND (reference sequence). The ends were cut back, 7 bases at V and 0 bases at J, with 13 bases in the middle. The CDR3 loop reads CASTRTPSSYEQYF. In nucleotides, the CDR3 is TGTGCCAGTACCAGGACGCCTAGCTCCTACGAGCAGTACTTC.

J is TRBJ1-3 and V is TRBV7-2, with 8 bases aligning to TRBD1. The CDR3 totals 18 residues. V trimming: 1 base; J trimming: 2 bases; junction bases outside the gene matches: 10. From germline, CDR1 is SGHTA and CDR2 FQGNSA. CDR3 residues: CASSLVGYGTGAGNTIYF. CDR3 DNA: TGTGCCAGCAGCTTAGTGGGATATGGGACAGGCGCTGGAAACACCATATATTTT.

This clone was detected a few times. The chain has TRBV2 and TRBJ1-5; D is perhaps TRBD1 (5 bases). The CDR3 is made up of 14 amino acids. Germline V lookup: CDR1 SNHLY, CDR2 FYNNEI. Trimming shortened V by 7 bases and J by 3 bases, and 13 bases separated the two germline ends. CDR3 sequence reads: CASNGGPNNQPQHF. Written as DNA, the CDR3 is TGTGCCAGCAACGGGGGTCCTAACAATCAGCCCCAGCATTTT.

V is TRBV5-1 and J is TRBJ2-6; D unresolved. This CDR3 is built from 15 residues. V lost 5 bases and J lost 0, with 9 bases in between. Germline V gives CDR1 SGHRS, CDR2 YFSETQ. DNA of the CDR3: TGCGCCAGCAGGGGTGACAACTCTGGGGCCAACGTCCTGACTTTC. The encoded protein is CASRGDNSGANVLTF.

The chain carries TRBV5-1 and TRBJ2-3; 10 bases line up with TRBD2. Germline V gene lookup returns CDR1 SGHRS and CDR2 YFSETQ. Trimming cost V 4 bases and J 7 bases; bases outside gene matches: 9. The CDR3 has 15 residues. The CDR3 spells CASSAQAGGTYTQYF. DNA for the CDR3: TGCGCCAGCAGCGCTCAAGCGGGAGGGACGTATACGCAGTATTTT.

The chain has TRBV4-1 and TRBJ2-7, with D perhaps TRBD1 (6 bases). From germline, CDR1 is MGHRA and CDR2 YSYEKL. Trimming left V 3 bases short and J 0 bases short, with 12 bases between. This CDR3 has 15 residues. The CDR3 bases are TGCGCCAGCAGCCAGGCATGGGGGCACTCCTACGAGCAGTACTTC. This codes for CASSQAWGHSYEQYF.

The chain joins TRBV6-5 to TRBJ2-1; tentatively, D is TRBD2 (5 bases). Trimming stripped 7 bases from V and 11 bases from J, with 12 bases between. The CDR3 covers 11 residues. CDR1 is MNHEY, CDR2 SVGAGI, per germline. CDR3 DNA sequence: TGTGCCAGCAATTTACCCGGGAAGCAGTTCTTC. It specifies CASNLPGKQFF.

The chain employs TRBV11-1 and TRBJ2-5; weak D call: TRBD1 (6 bases). V gave up 3 bases and J gave up 5 bases, with 10 bases separating them. Looked up from germline, CDR1 is SGHAT and CDR2 is FQDESV (reference sequence). The CDR3 totals 13 residues. The CDR3 DNA follows: TGTGCCAGCAGCTTCGCAAGGGGGGAGACCCAGTACTTC. Its protein product is CASSFARGETQYF.

The chain couples TRBV7-8 to TRBJ2-1; TRBD2 matches at 10 bases. CDR3 length equals 14 residues. V was clipped by 6 bases and J by 5 bases; unmatched bases: 4. The V gene's germline CDR1 is SGHVS and CDR2 FQNEAQ. CDR3 bases: TGTGCCAGCAGTCGGACTAGCGGTCACAATGAGCAGTTCTTC. Protein sequence: CASSRTSGHNEQFF.

The rearrangement uses TRBV14 and TRBJ2-7, with TRBD2 matching 14 bases. Trimming at V came to 3 bases and at J to 3 bases, leaving 1 base not matched to a gene. This CDR3 is built from 15 residues. Germline CDR1 SGHDN, CDR2 FVKESK. In nucleotides, the CDR3 is TGTGCCAGCAGCCAGGGACTAGCGGGAGACTACGAGCAGTACTTC. This translates into CASSQGLAGDYEQYF.

This chain links TRBV19 with TRBJ1-2; 9 nucleotides align to TRBD1. The trim removed 7 bases at V and 4 bases at J, leaving 7 bases unmatched. The CDR3 is made up of 14 amino acids. Germline lookup yields CDR1 LNHDA and CDR2 SQIVND (reference sequence). The CDR3 DNA sequence: TGTGCCAGTACCTCAGGGACAGGGACCTATGGCTACACCTTC. This translates into CASTSGTGTYGYTF.

This chain joins TRBV5-1 and TRBJ1-4, with a tentative D call TRBD1 (6 bases). The CDR3 is made up of 15 amino acids. Trimming left V 4 bases short and J 8 bases short, with 18 bases between. Per the germline V gene, CDR1 is SGHRS and CDR2 is YFSETQ. DNA for the CDR3: TGCGCCAGCAGCGGGCAACAGGGATTTGGGGAAAAACTGTTTTTT. It translates to CASSGQQGFGEKLFF.

This clone was seen a few times. The V gene is TRBV28, the J gene TRBJ2-7, with D perhaps matching TRBD2 (5 bases). This CDR3 is 12 amino acids long. The V end was cut by 4 bases, the J end by 2 bases, with 6 bases between. Germline CDR1 is MDHEN and CDR2 is SYDVKM. The CDR3 region has the DNA TGTGCCAGCAGTTACGGGACCTACGAGCAGTACTTC. Its protein product is CASSYGTYEQYF. The variable domain in full, with the rest retrieved from reference TRBV28 and TRBJ2-7, is DVKVTQSSRYLVKRTGEKVFLECVQDMDHENMFWYRQDPGLGLRLIYFSYDVKMKEKGDIPEGYSVSREKKERFSLILESASTNQTSMYLCASSYGTYEQYFGPGTRLTVT.

V gene TRBV7-9 combines with J gene TRBJ2-5; TRBD2 might be the D (6 bases). From germline, CDR1 is SEHNR and CDR2 FQNEAQ (reference sequence). V was shortened by 5 bases and J by 2 bases, with 18 bases between the two germline ends. The CDR3 spans 16 residues. The CDR3, as DNA: TGTGCCAGCAGCGGGGGGAAAGGGTTTGTGCAAGAGACCCAGTACTTC. This codes for CASSGGKGFVQETQYF.